These T cell receptor beta chains were read from a single sample in a study of cytomegalovirus exposure and HLA in healthy donors. Libraries were prepared by immunoSEQ multiplex PCR; TCRdb keeps only in-frame clonotypes and omits some of them. This table holds around 120,000 clones, 8.5% to 10% found once. What was sequenced was PBMCs. These receptor sequences come from a man under 40 in good health and CMV-seronegative. The conserved cysteine and the conserved F or W are not part of the CDR3 here. Clone size is not always given. Where it is, it says once, few, many or a class for expanded clones.

clone_size cdr3_length v_call cdr3_aa
NA 15 TRBV4-3 ASSQDRGLAGTDTQY
NA 14 TRBV14 ASSPRDRDSNQPQH
NA 13 TRBV5-1 ASSPQPEGHYGYT
few 11 TRBV30 AWSNIAAQPQH
NA 10 TRBV4-1 ASSQDSREQY
few 11 TRBV9 ASSPGIKSPLH
few 13 TRBV30 AWSAYRAGANVLT
once 13 TRBV28 ASNYFQGGNEKLF
NA 12 TRBV5-1 ASSLASGSTEAF
few 11 TRBV5-4 ASSRGTTDTQY
NA 15 TRBV28 ASSHPGTGATSYEQY
few 13 TRBV5-4 ASSLRQAGQETQY
NA 13 TRBV7-8 ASSAKLDRYNEQF
NA 11 TRBV10-1 ASSQDRGGGYT
few 15 TRBV19 ASSIRGMGATNEKLF
few 13 TRBV6-6 ASSYEGASGNTIY
few 12 TRBV19 ASSREGGRNEQF
NA 13 TRBV28 ASSPRGLAGNEQF
NA 11 TRBV28 ASRLTGEYEQY
NA 13 TRBV4-3 ASSQEAQGGFPQH
NA 11 TRBV19 ASTDGDFYEQY
NA 12 TRBV7-2 ASSQGWGGEKLF
few 14 TRBV5-7 ASSLEGAGARHEQF
many 11 TRBV13 ASSLTGPNEQY
few 13 TRBV27 ASSTGTSGGGELF
few 12 TRBV7-8 ASTTGGRSEKLF
few 13 TRBV5-4 ASSSVDRGWGEAF
NA 14 TRBV2 ASSERVAGSLDEQF
few 13 TRBV19 ASTTATSSTDTQY
NA 11 TRBV19 ASSPRNHNEQF
NA 13 TRBV5-1 ASSSGQSGANVLT
few 12 TRBV5-6 ASSRTGPGETQY
many 13 TRBV10-1 ASSESNSGANVLT
few 13 TRBV15 ATSRDRGNPNEQF
NA 13 TRBV4-1 ASSPLSSTWETQY
many 10 TRBV14 ASSQYSETQY
few 12 TRBV18 ASSPRQGNAEAF
NA 11 TRBV7-3 ASSAGGWNGYT
NA 10 TRBV28 ASSDRGETQY
NA 12 TRBV2 ASTQEGGIYEQY
NA 14 TRBV21-1 ASSRHPGGLPRPLH
few 13 TRBV27 ASSITGGVSYEQY
few 14 TRBV5-1 ASSLGTGMARTEAF
NA 9 TRBV7-8 ASSRVAEQF
NA 11 TRBV6-5 ASSRDSYQPQH
NA 10 TRBV19 ASRSEGPGYT
few 12 TRBV5-1 ASSLNRANTEAF
NA 12 TRBV9 ASSVVAGNSPLH
NA 11 TRBV5-1 ASSRTGDTEAF
NA 16 TRBV5-6 ASNRPGNMGTGANVLT
NA 14 TRBV5-6 ASSLEPRLAKNIQY
few 12 TRBV19 ASSITGSKGEQY
NA 13 TRBV7-2 ASSLSRASGNTIY
NA 12 TRBV7-9 ASSPRGGLNEQY
few 12 TRBV10-3 AISASTGVYGYT
few 12 TRBV30 AFRGGGRYNEQF
few 16 TRBV4-1 ASSPGGGRAPTNEKLF
NA 15 TRBV30 AWSPPRPDRFNQPQH
NA 12 TRBV30 AWSFGGHNYGYT